What follows is one TCR beta chain and its context. Its antigen is unidentified. The germline V gene encodes CDR1 SGHRS and CDR2 YFSETQ. This CDR3 comprises 16 residues. V was trimmed by 0 bases and J by 2 bases, leaving 12 bases between them. The repertoire was sequenced with immunoSEQ multiplex PCR; TCRdb's copy has only in-frame clones and lacks some. The repertoire holds 150,000 to 200,000 clones, with roughly 88% as singletons. The sample belongs to a study of cytomegalovirus exposure and HLA in healthy donors. General study findings and limits: For most TCR sequences rarity was the rule, although some public TCRs occurred in many donors. The listing of 150 to 200 TCR beta chains classed them as cytomegalovirus-associated.

The TCR comes from a woman younger than 35 in good health and CMV-seronegative. Sequencing used PBMCs. The J gene is TRBJ1-3, the V gene TRBV5-1, with D unclear. The CDR3 DNA reads as TGCGCCAGCAGCTTGGGGTCCGGGGAGCCTGGAAACACCATATATTTT. Translated, it gives CASSLGSGEPGNTIYF. The full variable domain, in which reference TRBV5-1 and TRBJ1-3 provide the parts outside the CDR3, is KAGVTQTPRYLIKTRGQQVTLSCSPISGHRSVSWYQQTPGQGLQFLFEYFSETQRNKGNFPGRFSGRQFSNSRSEMNVSTLELGDSALYLCASSLGSGEPGNTIYFGEGSWLTVV.